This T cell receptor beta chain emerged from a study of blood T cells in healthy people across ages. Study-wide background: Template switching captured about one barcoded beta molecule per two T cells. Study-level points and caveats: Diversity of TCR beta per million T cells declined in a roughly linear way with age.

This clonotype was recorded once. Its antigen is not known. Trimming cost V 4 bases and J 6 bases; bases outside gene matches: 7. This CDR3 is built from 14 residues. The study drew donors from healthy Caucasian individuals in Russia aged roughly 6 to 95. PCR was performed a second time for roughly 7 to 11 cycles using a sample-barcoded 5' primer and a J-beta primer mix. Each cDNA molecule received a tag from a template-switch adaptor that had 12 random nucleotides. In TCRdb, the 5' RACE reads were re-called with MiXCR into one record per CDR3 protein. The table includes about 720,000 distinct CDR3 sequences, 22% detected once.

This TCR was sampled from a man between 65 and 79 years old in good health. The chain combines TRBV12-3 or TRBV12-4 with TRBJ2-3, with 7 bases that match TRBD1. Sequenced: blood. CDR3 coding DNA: TGTGCCAGCAGTTCCTGGACAGGAAAGGATACGCAGTATTTT. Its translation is CASSSWTGKDTQYF.